The 12 T cell receptor beta chains reported below all come from one sample, sequenced in a study of T cell responses to AZD1222 COVID-19 vaccine. Clones were sequenced by immunoSEQ multiplex PCR, and TCRdb holds only the in-frame ones, with some missing. The sample records approximately 110,000 clones, around 94% being singletons. This material consisted of peripheral blood, taken on day 0 of AZD1222 vaccination. Receptor source: an adult in good health.

This sequence joins TRBV29-1 and TRBJ1-2, with 8 bases identical to TRBD1. CDR3 length: 15 amino acids. Per germline, CDR1 SQVTM and CDR2 ANQGSEA. Losses at the gene ends were 0 bases for V and 7 bases for J; bases not matched to a gene: 10. The CDR3 DNA sequence: TGCAGCGTTGAAGAAATCTTCGGGACAGGCTTTGGCTACACCTTC. This sequence encodes CSVEEIFGTGFGYTF.

V usage is TRBV5-4 and J usage is TRBJ1-5; the match to TRBD1 covers 7 bases. The germline V gene has CDR1 SGHNT and CDR2 YYREEE (reference sequence). The CDR3 loop spans 14 amino acids. J lost 6 bases, V lost 4 bases, and 7 bases had no gene match. CDR3 amino acids: CASSRTGDPQPQHF. DNA for the CDR3: TGTGCCAGCAGCCGAACAGGGGACCCTCAGCCCCAGCATTTT. Complete variable domain (other parts from reference TRBV5-4 and TRBJ1-5): ETGVTQSPTHLIKTRGQQVTLRCSSQSGHNTVSWYQQALGQGPQFIFQYYREEENGRGNFPPRFSGLQFPNYSSELNVNALELDDSALYLCASSRTGDPQPQHFGDGTRLSIL.

Comment on this clone: The same CDR3 is also encoded by other DNA sequences in this sample. The chain combines TRBV12-5 with TRBJ2-3, with TRBD1 as a possible D gene (5 bases). Between the trimmed V and J ends, which lost 1 base and 3 bases, there was a span of 5 bases. The CDR3 sequence is 13 residues long. Germline CDR1 reads LGHNT; CDR2 reads FRNRAP. The CDR3 bases are TGTGCTAGTGGTTTGGCAGGGACAGATACGCAGTATTTT. Encoded protein: CASGLAGTDTQYF.

J is TRBJ1-1 and V is TRBV6-5, with D possibly TRBD1 on 6 matching bases. From germline, CDR1 is MNHEY and CDR2 SVGAGI. V gave up 3 bases and J gave up 1 base, with 9 bases separating them. This CDR3 is built from 14 residues. The CDR3 loop reads CASSYGGPNTEAFF. The CDR3 DNA follows: TGTGCCAGCAGTTATGGGGGCCCGAACACTGAAGCTTTCTTT.

Worth noting for this clone: Other nucleotide sequences in the sample specify the same CDR3. The chain links TRBV5-1 to TRBJ2-5, with D tentatively TRBD1 or TRBD2 (6 bases each). This CDR3 is built from 13 residues. V shed 0 bases and J shed 5 bases, with 8 bases lying between them. Germline V gene data show CDR1 as SGHRS and CDR2 as YFSETQ. CDR3: CASSLGGGETQYF. The CDR3 bases are TGCGCCAGCAGCTTGGGAGGGGGGGAGACCCAGTACTTC.

This chain connects TRBV5-4 to TRBJ1-2; the D gene is possibly TRBD1 (6 bases). V was clipped by 0 bases and J by 0 bases, with 12 bases between them. Germline values: CDR1 SGHNT, CDR2 YYREEE (reference sequence). The CDR3 is 16 amino acids. The CDR3 reads CASSLASNRANYGYTF. The DNA for the CDR3 is TGTGCCAGCAGCTTGGCCTCTAACAGGGCTAACTATGGCTACACCTTC.

The V call is TRBV5-1, the J call TRBJ1-1; no firm D call. V was clipped by 6 bases and J by 3 bases, with 15 bases between them. Germline V gene data show CDR1 as SGHRS and CDR2 as YFSETQ. The CDR3 covers 14 residues. CDR3 sequence: CASMERSMDTEAFF. DNA for the CDR3: TGCGCCAGCATGGAAAGGAGTATGGACACTGAAGCTTTCTTT.

The chain links TRBV12-5 to TRBJ1-5; TRBD1 is a possible D gene (5 bases). The ends were cut back, 6 bases at V and 4 bases at J, with 10 bases in the middle. Germline V gene lookup returns CDR1 LGHNT and CDR2 FRNRAP. The CDR3 consists of 13 residues. CDR3 DNA sequence: TGTGCTAGTGGCCGGGACTTAAATCAGCCCCAGCATTTT. As protein: CASGRDLNQPQHF.

The V gene is TRBV6-5, the J gene TRBJ1-1, with D hard to call. Germline CDR1 reads MNHEY; CDR2 reads SVGAGI. The CDR3 contains 16 residues. V lost 0 bases, J lost 1 base, and 12 bases lay in between. DNA of the CDR3: TGTGCCAGCAGTTACTCGATGTGGGGTCCGAACACTGAAGCTTTCTTT. Amino acids: CASSYSMWGPNTEAFF.

The gene calls are TRBV2 and TRBJ2-4; the D gene is possibly TRBD1 (5 bases). Per germline, CDR1 SNHLY and CDR2 FYNNEI. CDR3 size: 14 residues. The ends were cut back, 6 bases at V and 3 bases at J, with 12 bases in the middle. The CDR3 here is CASRPTAVKNIQYF. CDR3 sequence (DNA): TGTGCCAGCAGACCGACAGCCGTCAAAAACATTCAGTACTTC.

This clone was seen a single time. The J gene is TRBJ1-2, the V gene TRBV10-3; unclear D gene. V was clipped by 11 bases and J by 1 base, with 11 bases between them. CDR1 and CDR2 from the germline V gene are ENHRY and SYGVKD. The CDR3 contains 12 residues. The CDR3 bases are TGTGCCCCCGGGGTCGTTAACTATGGCTACACCTTC. It translates to CAPGVVNYGYTF.

The V gene is TRBV5-4, the J gene TRBJ1-2; TRBD1 matches 9 bases. The V gene end was trimmed by 4 bases and the J gene end by 0 bases; junction bases not matched to a gene: 7. Germline values: CDR1 SGHNT, CDR2 YYREEE (reference sequence). This CDR3 spans 16 amino acids. CDR3 region: CASSGDRASANYGYTF. The CDR3 nucleotides read TGTGCCAGCAGCGGGGACAGGGCTTCGGCTAACTATGGCTACACCTTC.